Only a few counts were recorded for the clone carrying this TCR beta chain. What it binds is not known. A J-beta primer mix and a sample-barcoded 5' primer were used in a second PCR of roughly 6 to 12 cycles. In TCRdb, the 5' RACE reads were re-called with MiXCR into one record per CDR3 protein. Of about 1,500,000 distinct CDR3 sequences listed, approximately 42% were seen once; the top ten hold less than 8%. V was pared by 8 bases and J by 8 bases, with 6 bases between. CDR1 SGHTA and CDR2 FQGNSA come from the germline V gene. CDR3 length equals 9 residues. This sample is drawn from a study of blood T cells in healthy people across ages. Study findings and constraints: Fewer expanded clones and more diversity marked long-lived versus aged donors.

The study recruited healthy Caucasian donors from Russia who were aged about 6 to 90. This TCR was sampled from a woman aged 18 to 35 in good health. Sequenced sample: blood. The chain couples TRBV7-2 to TRBJ1-2; D gene uncertain. The DNA of the CDR3 is TGTGCCAGCGGTCGGGGCTACACCTTC. It is translated as CASGRGYTF.